This T cell receptor beta chain was profiled in a study of blood T cell repertoires in COVID-19 (TCRdb year 2020). Context from the whole study: Samples covering the acute and convalescent phases of COVID-19 were provided by collaborators in the United States, Italy and Spain. A freely available public database, intended as a resource for researchers studying the immune response to SARS-CoV-2, is where the repertoires were released. The material from the prospective study consisted of cDNA or gDNA derived from T cells, B-cell-depleted T cells, or PBMCs. A de-identified subject ID, COVID-19 status, age in years and sex were almost always included in the sample metadata. Subjects who had been exposed to COVID-19, were actively infected with it, or had recovered from it provided the deeply sampled blood TCRbeta repertoires that made up the dataset. Samples were obtained from the ongoing ImmuneRACE study (first 160 participants) and from 1,254 subjects provided by 6 global collaborators. Where HLA class I and class II types were available, the types were taken from metadata supplied by the sample provider, not from assay-based typing. What the research found in general, with its limitations: Clinical and demographic metadata were provided uncurated, with the amount varying by source and participant.

Each collaborating institution followed its own protocols to collect whole blood in K2EDTA tubes. For TCRbeta analysis, collaborators shipped samples as frozen whole blood, isolated PBMCs, or DNA extracted from either of those sample types. The sample holds a few counts of this clone. There is no known antigen for this receptor. No base qualities exist here, and no much larger clone lies one base off it. Per the germline V gene, SGHNT is the CDR1 and YENEEA is the CDR2. V has 1 base trimmed and J has 2 bases trimmed; junction bases matching no gene number 3. Counted from cysteine to phenylalanine, this CDR3 has 15 amino acids. Only the CDR3 DNA stays, 45 bases, in frame from base 1. TCRbeta CDR3 regions were amplified from genomic DNA by means of the immunoSEQ Assay, a bias-controlled multiplex PCR. The published analysis was carried out like this. The number of nucleated cells in each sample was estimated by amplification of reference gene primers within the assay. To quantify the absolute abundance of each unique TCRbeta CDR3 rearrangement, sequence reads were collapsed and filtered. For each sample, productive Simpson clonality was calculated by taking the square root of Simpson's diversity index across productive rearrangements. The table comes from immuneACCESS by way of TCRdb, which keeps in-frame sequences with V and J called. Part of the clones is missing from these tables; in studies checked, under half for an unresolved V gene and the rest for unknown reasons. The V and J calls and clone size were taken over from that table, and D and trimming were inferred from the DNA. This sample has 110,000 to 150,000 clones in its table, and over 75% of those were observed once. 35% to 55% of the sample comes from the top ten.

The sequence was obtained from a human donor in a cohort sampled during active COVID-19. The V and J segments used are TRBV11-3 and TRBJ1-2; 8 bases in the junction line up with TRBD1. The sample taken for sequencing was peripheral blood. The CDR3 protein sequence reads: CASSLGTGMNYGYTF. The DNA sequence follows: TGTGCCAGCAGCTTAGGGACAGGGATGAACTATGGCTACACCTTC. Supplemented by the reference TRBV11-3 and TRBJ1-2 proteins around the CDR3, the complete variable domain is EAGVVQSPRYKIIEKKQPVAFWCNPISGHNTLYWYLQNLGQGPELLIRYENEEAVDDSQLPKDRFSAERLKGVDSTLKIQPAELGDSAVYLCASSLGTGMNYGYTFGSGTRLTVV.